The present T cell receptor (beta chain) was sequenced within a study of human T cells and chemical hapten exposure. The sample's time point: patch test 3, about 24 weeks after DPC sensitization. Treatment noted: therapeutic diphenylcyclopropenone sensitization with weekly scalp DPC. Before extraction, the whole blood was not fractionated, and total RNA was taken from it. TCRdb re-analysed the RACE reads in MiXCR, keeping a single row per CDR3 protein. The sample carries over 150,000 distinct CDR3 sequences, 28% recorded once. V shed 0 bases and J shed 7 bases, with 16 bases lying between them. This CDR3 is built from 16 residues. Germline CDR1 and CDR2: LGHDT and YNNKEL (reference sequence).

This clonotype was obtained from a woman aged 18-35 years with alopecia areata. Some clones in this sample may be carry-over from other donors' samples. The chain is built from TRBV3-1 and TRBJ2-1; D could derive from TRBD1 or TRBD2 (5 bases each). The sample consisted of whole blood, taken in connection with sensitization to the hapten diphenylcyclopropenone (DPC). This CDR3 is CASSQEWVEGINEQFF. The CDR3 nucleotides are TGTGCCAGCAGCCAAGAGTGGGTCGAGGGGATAAATGAGCAGTTCTTC.